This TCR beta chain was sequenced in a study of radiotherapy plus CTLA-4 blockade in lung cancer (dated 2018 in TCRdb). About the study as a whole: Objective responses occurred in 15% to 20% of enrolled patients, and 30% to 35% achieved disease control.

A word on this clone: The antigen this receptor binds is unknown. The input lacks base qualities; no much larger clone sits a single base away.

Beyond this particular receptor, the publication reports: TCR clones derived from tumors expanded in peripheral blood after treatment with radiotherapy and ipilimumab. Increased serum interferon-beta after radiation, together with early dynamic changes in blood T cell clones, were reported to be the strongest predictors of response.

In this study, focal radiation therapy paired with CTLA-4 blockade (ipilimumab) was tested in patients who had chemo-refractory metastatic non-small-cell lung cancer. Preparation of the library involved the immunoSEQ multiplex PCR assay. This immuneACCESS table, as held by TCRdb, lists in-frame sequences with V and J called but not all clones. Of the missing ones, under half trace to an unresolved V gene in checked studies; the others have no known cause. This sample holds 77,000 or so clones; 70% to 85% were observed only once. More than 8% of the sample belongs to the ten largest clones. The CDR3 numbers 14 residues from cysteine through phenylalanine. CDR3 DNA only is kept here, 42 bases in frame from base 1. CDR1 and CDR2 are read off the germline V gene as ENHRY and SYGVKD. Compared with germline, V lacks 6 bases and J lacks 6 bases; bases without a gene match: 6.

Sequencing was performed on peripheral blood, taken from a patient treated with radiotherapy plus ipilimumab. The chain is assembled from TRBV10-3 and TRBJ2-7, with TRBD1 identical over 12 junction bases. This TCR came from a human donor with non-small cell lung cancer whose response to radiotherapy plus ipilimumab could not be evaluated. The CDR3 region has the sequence CAISYGTGGIEQYF. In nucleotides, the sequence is TGTGCCATCAGCTACGGGACAGGGGGCATCGAGCAGTACTTC.